The 8 T cell receptor beta chains given below trace back to one sample, sequenced in a study of blood T cell repertoires in COVID-19. The data were produced by immunoSEQ multiplex PCR, yet TCRdb's version contains in-frame clones alone and is incomplete. This sample has 450,000 to 500,000 clones, with 80% to 90% found just once. Input material: peripheral blood. The receptors were sampled from a human donor in a cohort sampled during active COVID-19.

The chain uses TRBV25-1 and TRBJ1-4; D remains ambiguous. Trimming removed 4 bases from V and 7 bases from J, with 10 bases in between. This CDR3 comprises 13 residues. Germline V gene sequence: CDR1 MGHDK, CDR2 SYGVNS. The CDR3 nucleotides read TGTGCCAGCAGTGTCCCTCTTAGTGAAAAACTGTTTTTT. Protein product: CASSVPLSEKLFF. The full variable domain, its missing parts supplied by reference TRBV25-1 and TRBJ1-4, is EADIYQTPRYLVIGTGKKITLECSQTMGHDKMYWYQQDPGMELHLIHYSYGVNSTEKGDLSSESTVSRIRTEHFPLTLESARPSHTSQYLCASSVPLSEKLFFGSGTQLSVL.

The chain uses TRBV28 and TRBJ2-2; perhaps TRBD1 as D (5 bases). CDR1 MDHEN and CDR2 SYDVKM come from the germline V gene. This CDR3 is 15 amino acids long. V lost 2 bases to trimming and J lost 1 base, with 8 bases between them. CDR3 region: CASSLTGLNTGELFF. In DNA, the CDR3 is TGTGCCAGCAGTTTAACAGGCCTGAACACCGGGGAGCTGTTTTTT.

This chain connects TRBV6-2 or TRBV6-3 to TRBJ1-5; 7 bases match TRBD1. The CDR3 has 14 amino acids. Unmatched junction bases numbered 4, after V lost 4 bases and J lost 4 bases. Germline V CDR1 and CDR2: MNHEY, SVGEGT. The DNA for the CDR3 is TGTGCCAGCAGTTCCGGGACAGATAATCAGCCCCAGCATTTT. Translating it yields CASSSGTDNQPQHF.

The V call is TRBV29-1, the J call TRBJ1-1; D is possibly TRBD1 (5 bases). Per germline, CDR1 SQVTM and CDR2 ANQGSEA. The germline V and J ends were trimmed by 7 bases and 3 bases, with 18 bases remaining between them. The CDR3 spans 14 residues. Written as DNA, the CDR3 is TGCAGCGCGCTGGGGGGGGGTACGCACACTGAAGCTTTCTTT. Amino acids: CSALGGGTHTEAFF.

The chain is built from TRBV6-1 and TRBJ2-1, with a possible D match to TRBD2 (5 bases). This CDR3 has 15 amino acids. V lost 3 bases and J 0 bases, leaving 9 bases between the germline ends. Germline CDR1 is MNHNS and CDR2 is SASEGT. The CDR3 region has the DNA TGTGCCAGCAGTGATTGGAGGAGCTCCTACAATGAGCAGTTCTTC. Its translation: CASSDWRSSYNEQFF.

V gene TRBV19 combines with J gene TRBJ1-1; maybe TRBD1 (5 bases). The CDR3 contains 16 residues. V was trimmed by 1 base and J by 3 bases, leaving 15 bases between them. Looked up from germline, CDR1 is LNHDA and CDR2 is SQIVND (reference sequence). The CDR3 here is CASSIASEGRDTEAFF. Here the CDR3 DNA reads TGTGCCAGTAGTATAGCGTCGGAGGGGAGGGACACTGAAGCTTTCTTT.

This chain connects TRBV19 to TRBJ2-2; D gene uncertain. Germline loops: CDR1 LNHDA, CDR2 SQIVND (reference sequence). V was clipped by 4 bases and J by 1 base, with 10 bases between them. The length of the CDR3 is 15 residues. The CDR3, as DNA: TGTGCCAGTAGTAGAACCCTATGGAACACCGGGGAGCTGTTTTTT. Translating it yields CASSRTLWNTGELFF.

This chain connects TRBV9 to TRBJ1-1; no clear D. The CDR3 spans 15 residues. V lost 4 bases to trimming and J lost 4 bases, with 17 bases between them. Germline CDR1 and CDR2: SGDLS and YYNGEE. CDR3 sequence: CASSIFPGPGTEAFF. CDR3 nucleotide sequence: TGTGCCAGCAGCATCTTTCCCGGTCCCGGCACTGAAGCTTTCTTT.